Below, 22 T cell receptor beta chains from the same sample are listed, as sequenced in a study of T cell repertoires in cytomegalovirus infection. The antigens for these receptors are not known. One entry per CDR3 protein, called by TCRdb with MiXCR from the reads. The sample holds some 900,000 distinct CDR3 sequences, around a third seen once. The sample consisted of cultured CD8+ T cells from PBMCs, taken from culture after CMV antigen stimulation. The receptors here all came from a human donor in good health (CMV status not recorded). Some clones in this sample may be carry-over from other donors' samples.

This clonotype was recorded at least ten times. CDR3 amino acids: CASSPLSGGIREKLFF. The CDR3 DNA sequence: TGTGCCAGCAGCCCATTATCAGGGGGCATAAGAGAAAAACTGTTTTTT. The V gene is TRBV7-2, the J gene TRBJ1-4, with TRBD1 identical over 8 bases. CDR1 is SGHTA, CDR2 FQGNSA, per germline. This CDR3 has 16 residues. With V trimmed by 5 bases and J by 8 bases, 13 bases remained unmatched.

This clonotype has only a few counts. The rearrangement joins TRBV4-1 to TRBJ1-5, with D hard to call. The CDR3 sequence is 15 residues long. Deletions cut 2 bases from V and 9 bases from J, with 17 bases between. Germline V lookup: CDR1 MGHRA, CDR2 YSYEKL. CDR3 in amino acids: CASSQIPGPKRPQHF. The CDR3 coding sequence is TGCGCCAGCAGCCAAATTCCAGGACCAAAAAGGCCCCAGCATTTT.

This chain joins TRBV5-6 and TRBJ2-1, with 8 bases matching TRBD1. In germline, CDR1 is SGHDT, CDR2 YYEEEE. The CDR3 sequence is 20 residues long. V shed 4 bases and J 3 bases; nucleotides not matched to a gene: 21. CDR3 in DNA: TGTGCCAGCAGCCCCTGGGACAGGAGGGGAAAAATGATTTTCTACAATGAGCAGTTCTTC. This gives the protein CASSPWDRRGKMIFYNEQFF.

The J gene is TRBJ2-7, the V gene TRBV19, with 9 bases matching TRBD1. Germline CDR1 is LNHDA and CDR2 is SQIVND (reference sequence). The CDR3 spans 16 residues. The V gene end was trimmed by 0 bases and the J gene end by 1 base; junction bases not matched to a gene: 4. The CDR3 DNA is TGTGCCAGTAGTATAGATCCCGACAGGGGGTCCTACGAGCAGTACTTC. This codes for CASSIDPDRGSYEQYF.

The V and J genes are TRBV7-6 and TRBJ2-2; D gene uncertain. V was cut by 6 bases and J by 3 bases, with 5 bases left in between. The CDR3 runs to 12 residues. The germline V gene has CDR1 SGHVS and CDR2 FNYEAQ. This chain's CDR3 is CASSTDTGELFF. The DNA of the CDR3 is TGTGCCAGCAGTACCGACACCGGGGAGCTGTTTTTT.

This clonotype was recorded at least ten times. The V call is TRBV7-8, the J call TRBJ2-1; 7 bases match TRBD1. The germline CDR1 and CDR2 sequences are SGHVS and FQNEAQ. The CDR3 runs 13 residues. The ends lost 4 bases at V and 7 bases at J; junction bases unmatched: 4. The CDR3 region is CASSSTTGNEQFF. The CDR3 DNA is TGTGCCAGCAGCTCGACGACAGGGAATGAGCAGTTCTTC.

This clonotype came up many times. This chain connects TRBV7-9 to TRBJ2-7; no reliable D call. V dropped 5 bases and J dropped 6 bases, with 11 bases sitting between them. This CDR3 spans 12 amino acids. Per germline, CDR1 SEHNR and CDR2 FQNEAQ (reference sequence). CDR3 amino acids: CASSLLAAEQYF. DNA for the CDR3: TGTGCCAGCAGCCTACTCGCTGCCGAGCAGTACTTC.

This clonotype appeared a few times. The rearrangement joins TRBV4-1 to TRBJ2-1; either TRBD1 or TRBD2 may fit D (6 bases each). CDR1 MGHRA and CDR2 YSYEKL come from the germline V gene. The V and J ends lost 3 bases and 3 bases respectively, with 9 bases between them. The CDR3 totals 14 residues. The CDR3 bases are TGCGCCAGCAGCCAGGGGGGCTACTACAATGAGCAGTTCTTC. Translated, it gives CASSQGGYYNEQFF.

This chain links TRBV13 with TRBJ2-7; 14 nucleotides agree with TRBD2. Germline assignment: CDR1 PRHDT and CDR2 FYEKMQ (reference sequence). The CDR3 loop spans 16 amino acids. J lost 3 bases, V lost 6 bases, and 7 bases had no gene match. CDR3 protein: CASSLGTSGGVYEQYV. The DNA for the CDR3 is TGTGCCAGCAGTCTTGGGACTAGCGGGGGAGTCTACGAGCAGTACGTC.

The V call is TRBV6-2 or TRBV6-3, the J call TRBJ2-7; D is undetermined. With 2 bases removed from V and 0 bases from J, the gap between germline ends came to 8 bases. CDR3 length equals 14 residues. Germline V gene lookup returns CDR1 MNHEY and CDR2 SVGEGT. This CDR3 reads CASSYRGYSYEQYV. The CDR3, as DNA: TGTGCCAGCAGTTACAGAGGATACTCCTACGAGCAGTACGTC.

This chain uses TRBV6-2 or TRBV6-3 with TRBJ2-1, with TRBD1 as a possible D gene (6 bases). The CDR3 has 15 amino acids. Trimming removed 5 bases from V and 3 bases from J, with 14 bases in between. Germline CDR1 reads MNHEY; CDR2 reads SVGEGT. The CDR3 loop reads CASSTPWTDYNEQFF. CDR3 nucleotides: TGTGCCAGCAGTACCCCCTGGACAGACTACAATGAGCAGTTCTTC.

This clonotype was picked up a small number of times. The gene calls are TRBV12-3 or TRBV12-4 and TRBJ2-7; D gene uncertain. CDR3 length: 14 residues. Trimming pared 1 base from V and 3 bases from J, leaving 10 bases between. The CDR3 DNA sequence: TGTGCCAGCAGTTTAGACGGTTTGGGCTACGAGCAGTACTTC. Translating it yields CASSLDGLGYEQYF.

A few counts support this clonotype. V gene TRBV6-2 or TRBV6-3 combines with J gene TRBJ2-2; D not certain. Per the germline V gene, CDR1 is MNHEY and CDR2 is SVGEGT. CDR3 length equals 11 residues. Trimming shortened V by 2 bases and J by 10 bases, and 5 bases separated the two germline ends. The CDR3 sequence: CASSYPTELFF. As DNA, the CDR3 is TGTGCCAGCAGTTACCCTACGGAGCTGTTTTTT.

Many counts were recorded for this clonotype. The chain joins TRBV12-5 to TRBJ1-1; TRBD1 agrees at 8 bases. Germline CDR1 and CDR2: LGHNT and FRNRAP. Trimming at V came to 3 bases and at J to 4 bases, leaving 13 bases not matched to a gene. CDR3 length: 17 amino acids. The CDR3 reads CASGFAFSDREVTEAFF. In DNA, the CDR3 is TGTGCTAGTGGTTTCGCCTTTTCGGACAGGGAGGTCACTGAAGCTTTCTTT.

The chain recombines TRBV5-1 with TRBJ1-2, with D hard to call. Germline V gene lookup returns CDR1 SGHRS and CDR2 YFSETQ. The CDR3 has 11 residues. V lost 6 bases and J lost 6, with 9 bases in between. CDR3 DNA sequence: TGCGCCAGCAAAAAGGGAAATGGCTACACCTTC. Its translation is CASKKGNGYTF.

The chain's CDR3 is CASSVEGTSGGYNNEQFF. In DNA form, the CDR3 reads TGTGCCAGCAGCGTAGAGGGGACTAGCGGGGGGTACAACAATGAGCAGTTCTTC. The chain joins TRBV9 to TRBJ2-1; 15 nucleotides line up with TRBD2. V lost 0 bases, J lost 5 bases, and 6 bases stayed unmatched. The CDR3 is 18 residues long. Germline CDR1 reads SGDLS; CDR2 reads YYNGEE.

This clonotype was recorded a few times. The chain links TRBV7-2 to TRBJ2-2; TRBD1 matches 9 bases. The CDR3 loop spans 18 amino acids. V gave up 3 bases and J gave up 3 bases; unmatched junction bases: 11. Germline CDR1 reads SGHTA; CDR2 reads FQGNSA. The CDR3 DNA is TGTGCCAGCAGCTTTACAGGGGGCCCCGCGACCTACACCGGGGAGCTGTTTTTT. Translated, it gives CASSFTGGPATYTGELFF.

V is TRBV6-1 and J is TRBJ1-2; D uncertain. CDR1 MNHNS and CDR2 SASEGT come from the germline V gene. The CDR3 loop spans 16 amino acids. V was clipped by 4 bases and J by 8 bases, with 23 bases between them. Here the CDR3 DNA reads TGTGCCAGCAGTGCCCAAGCCCCAGACCTACTTCGCGGCTACACCTTC. Residues: CASSAQAPDLLRGYTF.

This chain uses TRBV27 with TRBJ1-6; 7 bases match TRBD1. Germline V CDR1 and CDR2: MNHEY, SMNVEV (reference sequence). The CDR3 spans 17 residues. The ends lost 6 bases at V and 0 bases at J; junction bases unmatched: 8. CDR3 coding DNA: TGTGCCAGCAGACAGACAGGGTCGAGCTCCTATAATTCACCCCTCCACTTT. Translating it yields CASRQTGSSSYNSPLHF.

The chain joins TRBV6-4 to TRBJ2-3; D not resolved. The CDR3 consists of 13 residues. Trimming removed 0 bases at V and 8 bases at J, with 9 bases between. The germline gives CDR1 MRHNA, CDR2 SNTAGT. The chain's CDR3 is CASSDSILSTQYF. CDR3 sequence (DNA): TGTGCCAGCAGTGACTCTATCCTATCTACGCAGTATTTT.

This clonotype was detected only a few times. This chain uses TRBV27 with TRBJ1-1, with 9 bases aligning to TRBD1. CDR3 length: 16 residues. Germline trimming cut 3 bases from V and 3 bases from J; bases unmatched to any gene: 8. Germline-derived CDR1 and CDR2 are MNHEY and SMNVEV (reference sequence). The CDR3 DNA reads TGTGCCAGCAGTTTGCGTGGGACAGGGTATTACACTGAAGCTTTCTTT. Protein sequence: CASSLRGTGYYTEAFF.

This clonotype has more than one count but fewer than ten. V gene TRBV6-1 combines with J gene TRBJ1-6; the D gene is possibly TRBD1 (6 bases). Germline V CDR1 and CDR2: MNHNS, SASEGT. The V gene lost 7 bases and the J gene lost 7 bases, with 14 bases spanning the gap. The CDR3 totals 14 residues. The CDR3: CASKLLGQNSPLHF. In DNA form, the CDR3 reads TGTGCCAGCAAGCTACTTGGACAGAATTCACCCCTCCACTTT.